The text below deals with one T cell receptor (beta chain). Its antigen is unidentified. Every patient was untreated before thyroid surgery. In germline, CDR1 is KGHSH, CDR2 LQKENI. V was cut by 5 bases and J by 6 bases, with 14 bases left in between. The CDR3 length is 14 residues. The data derive from a study of metastatic and nonmetastatic thyroid tumors. Study-wide background: Malignant and benign thyroid patients had repertoires compared in peripheral blood and tumor or nodule tissue.

In the study's own analysis: A distant-metastasis classifier for papillary thyroid cancer was built using CDR3 differences across clinicopathological groups. From the PCR reads, TCRdb re-called clones with MiXCR. The V and J calls shown here were made by TCRdb, not taken from the authors' results. The sample has 9,500 to 13,000 clones, approximately 32% seen once. The study's findings and limits: Reports indicated that malignant thyroid tumors showed significantly higher TCR beta diversity than benign nodules did, in blood and tumor.

This clonotype originated in a female donor with papillary thyroid cancer or a benign thyroid nodule (not recorded which). Some clones in this sample may be carry-over from other donors' samples. V is TRBV18 and J is TRBJ2-1, with a possible D match to TRBD2 (6 bases). The sample comprised tumor tissue. CDR3 DNA sequence: TGTGCCAGCTCATCAAATCCGGGGGTCAATGAGCAGTTCTTC. Translating it yields CASSSNPGVNEQFF.